This entry describes one T cell receptor beta chain. As yet, its antigen is unknown. PCR involved 60 Vbeta and 13 Jbeta primers. The method was immunoSEQ multiplex PCR; TCRdb's version includes in-frame clones alone and lacks a portion of them. Among under 150,000 clones listed, around 70% were seen once. The sample originates from a study of cytomegalovirus exposure and HLA in healthy donors. Study-wide points: Among immune exposure information, only CMV serostatus was available. A classifier reportedly called cytomegalovirus status with high sensitivity and specificity.

Sequences were obtained from PBMCs. This sequence originates from a human donor in good health.

Here the CDR3 DNA reads TGTGCCAGCAGCCAAGAGGGTAGTCGGGAGGGGGGCGATGAGCAGTTCTTC. Protein: CASSQEGSREGGDEQFF. The V and J genes are TRBV4-2 and TRBJ2-1; the match to TRBD2 covers 8 bases. Germline CDR1 reads LGHNA; CDR2 reads YNFKEQ. The CDR3 is made up of 17 amino acids. V lost 0 bases to trimming and J lost 8 bases; unmatched junction nucleotides: 12.